This record looks at one T cell receptor (beta chain) sequence and its context. Original processing methods: Reference gene primer amplification yielded estimated nucleated cell counts. Assay used: immunoSEQ multiplex PCR; TCRdb lists only in-frame clones, some missing. Clone size and the V and J calls come from that table; the DNA yielded D and trimming. The sample has around 38,000 clones, 70% to 90% seen once. V lost 11 bases and J 7 bases, leaving 18 bases between the germline ends. The CDR3 contains 13 residues. The germline V gene encodes CDR1 LNHDA and CDR2 SQIVND (reference sequence). The sample is drawn from a study of blood T cell repertoires in COVID-19. Turning to the study itself: The United States, Italy and Spain were the sources of the acute and convalescent COVID-19 samples. T cells, B-cell-depleted T cells, or PBMCs provided the cDNA or gDNA that served as material.

The clonotype comes from a man aged 60-69 years with COVID-19, enrolled during active disease. The chain links TRBV19 to TRBJ1-5; D not certain. Material: peripheral blood. The CDR3 loop is CAVSSRREQPQHF. The CDR3 DNA sequence: TGTGCCGTCAGTAGTAGGAGGGAACAGCCCCAGCATTTT.